The entry that follows covers one T cell receptor (beta chain) sequence. As yet, its antigen is unknown. This sample was included in a study of shared clonotypes between healthy human individuals. Whole-study findings and limits: Generation of non-shared clonotypes was less probable than generation of clonotypes shared by all four donors. As a rule, naive subsets had a larger estimated richness than memory subsets. Represented genetic and exposure-history diversity was restricted by having few donors.

Original data processing: Junction-only immunoSEQ sequences carried no quality scores, so filtering differed. Libraries were prepared by immunoSEQ multiplex PCR; TCRdb keeps only in-frame clonotypes and omits some of them. D and trimming come from the DNA, and the V and J calls and clone size come from that table. The table has 800,000 to 1,200,000 clones, around three quarters seen once. This CDR3 has 15 residues. CDR1 is SEHNR and CDR2 is FQNEAQ in the germline V gene (reference sequence). Unmatched junction bases numbered 6, after V lost 5 bases and J lost 3 bases. What was sequenced was memory CD4+ T cells from PBMCs. Indicated subset: CD45RA-negative fraction. The gene calls are TRBV7-9 and TRBJ1-5, with TRBD1 identical over 8 bases. The source is a man between 18 and 35 years old in good health. Some clones in this sample may be carry-over from other donors' samples. The CDR3 reads CASSGRTGNNQPQHF. The DNA of the CDR3 is TGTGCCAGCAGCGGACGGACAGGGAACAATCAGCCCCAGCATTTT.